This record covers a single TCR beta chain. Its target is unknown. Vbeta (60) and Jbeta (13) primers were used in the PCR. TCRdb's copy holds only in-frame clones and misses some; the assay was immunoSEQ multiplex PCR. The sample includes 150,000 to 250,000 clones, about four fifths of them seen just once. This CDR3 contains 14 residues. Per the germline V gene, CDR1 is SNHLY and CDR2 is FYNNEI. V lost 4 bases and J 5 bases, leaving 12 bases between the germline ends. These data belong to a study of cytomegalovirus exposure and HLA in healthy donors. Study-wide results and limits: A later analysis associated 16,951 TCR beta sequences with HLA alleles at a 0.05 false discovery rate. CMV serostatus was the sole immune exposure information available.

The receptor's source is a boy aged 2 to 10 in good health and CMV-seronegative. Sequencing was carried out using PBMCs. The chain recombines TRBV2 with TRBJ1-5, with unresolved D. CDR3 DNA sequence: TGTGCCAGCAGTGCGGATGGGCAATATCAGCCCCAGCATTTT. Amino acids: CASSADGQYQPQHF.